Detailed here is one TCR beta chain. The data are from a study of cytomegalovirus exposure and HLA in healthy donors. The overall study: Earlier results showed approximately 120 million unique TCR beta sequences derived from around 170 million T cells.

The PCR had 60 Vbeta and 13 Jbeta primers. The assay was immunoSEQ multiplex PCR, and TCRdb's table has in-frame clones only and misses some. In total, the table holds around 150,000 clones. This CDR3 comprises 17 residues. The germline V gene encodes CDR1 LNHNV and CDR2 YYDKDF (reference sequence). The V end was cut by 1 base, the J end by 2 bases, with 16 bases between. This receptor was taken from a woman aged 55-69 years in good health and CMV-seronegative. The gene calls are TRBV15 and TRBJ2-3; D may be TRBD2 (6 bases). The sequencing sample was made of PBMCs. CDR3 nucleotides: TGTGCCACCAGCAGAGGGGTTCAGCGGGCGGCCACAGATACGCAGTATTTT. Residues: CATSRGVQRAATDTQYF.